These 22 T cell receptor beta chains originate from one sample sequenced in a study of blood T cell repertoires in COVID-19. Assay: immunoSEQ multiplex PCR; the TCRdb copy retains only in-frame clones and omits some. Seen here are about 67,000 clones, roughly three quarters observed once, and the top ten hold 5% to 7.5%. The sample comprised peripheral blood. The receptors stem from a woman aged 55-69 years with acute or convalescent COVID-19.

The rearrangement links TRBV29-1 to TRBJ1-1; TRBD1 matches 7 bases. There are 13 residues in the CDR3. Germline values: CDR1 SQVTM, CDR2 ANQGSEA. The J segment lost 7 bases and the V segment lost 5 bases, leaving 10 bases of the junction unmatched. The CDR3: CSVTTGLTGEAFF. DNA of the CDR3: TGCAGCGTTACGACAGGGCTAACAGGTGAAGCTTTCTTT.

The chain joins TRBV19 to TRBJ1-2; 8 nucleotides align to TRBD1. Germline trimming cut 4 bases from V and 4 bases from J; bases unmatched to any gene: 5. The germline gives CDR1 LNHDA, CDR2 SQIVND (reference sequence). The CDR3 is made up of 14 amino acids. CDR3: CASSTGQGPYGYTF. The CDR3 bases are TGTGCCAGTAGTACTGGACAGGGTCCCTATGGCTACACCTTC.

V gene TRBV5-1 combines with J gene TRBJ2-1; possible D gene TRBD1, 5 bases. The CDR3 covers 13 residues. V shed 4 bases and J shed 1 base, with 6 bases lying between them. Germline V gene data show CDR1 as SGHRS and CDR2 as YFSETQ. The CDR3 DNA is TGCGCCAGCAGCCAGGGATCCTACAATGAGCAGTTCTTC. Translating it yields CASSQGSYNEQFF.

This clone was seen a handful of times. The chain combines TRBV4-1 with TRBJ2-2, with TRBD1 as a possible D gene (5 bases). V was clipped by 0 bases and J by 8 bases, with 16 bases between them. This CDR3 has 16 amino acids. Germline V gene lookup returns CDR1 MGHRA and CDR2 YSYEKL. CDR3 sequence: CASSQDWGLGGGELFF. The CDR3 DNA follows: TGCGCCAGCAGCCAAGATTGGGGCCTGGGCGGTGGGGAGCTGTTTTTT.

This chain connects TRBV7-8 to TRBJ2-7; the D is unclear. V lost 4 bases, J lost 2 bases, and 12 bases lay in between. Germline CDR1 reads SGHVS; CDR2 reads FQNEAQ. The CDR3 consists of 14 residues. CDR3 sequence reads: CASSSRPGPYEQYF. The DNA of the CDR3 is TGTGCCAGCAGCTCTAGGCCCGGTCCCTACGAGCAGTACTTC.

V and J are TRBV6-1 and TRBJ2-5, with D perhaps matching TRBD1 (6 bases). The CDR3 is 12 amino acids. V shed 7 bases and J shed 4 bases, with 10 bases lying between them. Germline V gene sequence: CDR1 MNHNS, CDR2 SASEGT. Here the CDR3 DNA reads TGTGCCAGCAAATGGGGGCTAGAGACCCAGTACTTC. Protein product: CASKWGLETQYF.

The chain employs TRBV12-3 or TRBV12-4 and TRBJ1-2, with 7 bases matching TRBD1. The CDR3 is 12 amino acids. J was trimmed by 8 bases and V by 6 bases; bases with no gene match: 6. The CDR3: CASSSTGKGYTF. The CDR3 bases are TGTGCCAGCAGCTCGACAGGGAAAGGCTACACCTTC.

In its sample, this clone was seen once. This rearrangement joins TRBV18 to TRBJ1-4; the D gene is possibly TRBD1 (5 bases). Trimming stripped 4 bases from V and 5 bases from J, with 11 bases between. This CDR3 comprises 14 residues. Germline lookup yields CDR1 KGHSH and CDR2 LQKENI. In DNA, the CDR3 is TGTGCCAGCTCACGGGGCGGAAGGAATGAAAAACTGTTTTTT. Translated, it gives CASSRGGRNEKLFF.

V and J are TRBV2 and TRBJ2-3; no reliable D call. Germline V CDR1 and CDR2: SNHLY, FYNNEI. The CDR3 is made up of 13 amino acids. The ends were cut back, 3 bases at V and 2 bases at J, with 6 bases in the middle. CDR3 amino acids: CASSDRSTDTQYF. CDR3 bases: TGTGCCAGCAGTGACCGTTCCACAGATACGCAGTATTTT.

This clone was observed many times. The chain is built from TRBV19 and TRBJ1-1; the D is unclear. The CDR3 consists of 13 residues. Trimming stripped 4 bases from V and 0 bases from J, with 6 bases between. CDR1 and CDR2 from the germline V gene are LNHDA and SQIVND (reference sequence). The CDR3 region has the DNA TGTGCCAGTAGTAACAGCTTGAACACTGAAGCTTTCTTT. Translated, it gives CASSNSLNTEAFF. Together with reference TRBV19 and TRBJ1-1, the CDR3 gives the full variable domain: DGGITQSPKYLFRKEGQNVTLSCEQNLNHDAMYWYRQDPGQGLRLIYYSQIVNDFQKGDIAEGYSVSREKKESFPLTVTSAQKNPTAFYLCASSNSLNTEAFFGQGTRLTVV.

This clone has more than one count but fewer than ten. This CDR3 is CASSLDSPNTGELFF. The CDR3 nucleotides are TGTGCCAGCAGCCTCGACTCACCGAACACCGGGGAGCTGTTTTTT. The gene calls are TRBV2 and TRBJ2-2; D gene unclear. CDR1 and CDR2 from the germline V gene are SNHLY and FYNNEI. The CDR3 length is 15 residues. Trimming took 6 bases from V and 0 from J, leaving 11 bases between them.

The chain joins TRBV18 to TRBJ2-7, with TRBD1 matching over 9 bases. Germline CDR1 KGHSH, CDR2 LQKENI. The CDR3 contains 14 residues. With 5 bases clipped from V and 4 bases from J, the junction kept 6 bases outside the gene matches. CDR3 sequence reads: CASSETGGIYEQYF. CDR3 coding DNA: TGTGCCAGCTCAGAGACAGGGGGTATTTACGAGCAGTACTTC.

J is TRBJ2-5 and V is TRBV27, with a tentative D call TRBD1 (6 bases). CDR3 size: 13 residues. Deletions cut 3 bases from V and 5 bases from J, with 10 bases between. Looked up from germline, CDR1 is MNHEY and CDR2 is SMNVEV (reference sequence). The CDR3 here is CASSFWGQETQYF. DNA of the CDR3: TGTGCCAGCAGTTTTTGGGGGCAGGAGACCCAGTACTTC.

This clone came up once. This chain links TRBV5-5 with TRBJ2-5; D not resolved. Trimming shortened V by 5 bases and J by 5 bases, and 13 bases separated the two germline ends. Germline loops: CDR1 SGHKS, CDR2 YYEKEE (reference sequence). The CDR3 runs 13 residues. CDR3 sequence reads: CASRILPRETQYF. The DNA of the CDR3 is TGTGCCAGCAGGATCTTACCCCGGGAGACCCAGTACTTC.

This clone is a singleton in its sample. The rearrangement joins TRBV7-8 to TRBJ2-1, with 14 bases lining up with TRBD2. The trim removed 7 bases at V and 0 bases at J, leaving 5 bases unmatched. The CDR3 covers 17 residues. Germline values: CDR1 SGHVS, CDR2 FQNEAQ. The CDR3 sequence: CASKTSGGDSSYNEQFF. CDR3 nucleotides: TGTGCCAGCAAGACTAGCGGGGGGGATAGCTCCTACAATGAGCAGTTCTTC.

CDR3 coding DNA: TGTGCCATTTCCCCGGGGGTTAGCCTCACAGATACGCAGTATTTT. Translation: CAISPGVSLTDTQYF. The chain employs TRBV19 and TRBJ2-3; D is possibly TRBD2 (6 bases). Trimming pared 10 bases from V and 2 bases from J, leaving 19 bases between. The CDR3 contains 15 residues. Per germline, CDR1 LNHDA and CDR2 SQIVND (reference sequence).

The chain links TRBV6-5 to TRBJ1-1; tentative D call: TRBD1 (5 bases). Germline CDR1 reads MNHEY; CDR2 reads SVGAGI. The V and J ends lost 8 bases and 4 bases respectively, with 11 bases between them. This CDR3 has 12 amino acids. CDR3 loop: CASLSGRTEAFF. As DNA, the CDR3 is TGTGCCAGCTTATCAGGGCGCACTGAAGCTTTCTTT.

The chain links TRBV7-9 to TRBJ1-1; D is undetermined. Germline V gene sequence: CDR1 SEHNR, CDR2 FQNEAQ (reference sequence). V lost 2 bases and J 2 bases, leaving 9 bases between the germline ends. The length of the CDR3 is 14 residues. CDR3 DNA: TGTGCCAGCAGCTTAAACGGGGAAAACACTGAAGCTTTCTTT. It specifies CASSLNGENTEAFF.

The CDR3 nucleotides are TGTGCCAGCAGTGATGGGACAGGGGTTTACTATGGCTACACCTTC. It codes for CASSDGTGVYYGYTF. The chain combines TRBV6-1 with TRBJ1-2; TRBD1 aligns across 10 bases. The V and J ends lost 3 bases and 3 bases, in that order; junction bases with no gene match: 4. In germline, CDR1 is MNHNS, CDR2 SASEGT. CDR3 size: 15 residues.

This chain links TRBV5-1 with TRBJ2-3; a possible D gene is TRBD1 (5 bases). The ends were cut back, 5 bases at V and 6 bases at J, with 10 bases in the middle. Germline assignment: CDR1 SGHRS and CDR2 YFSETQ. This CDR3 is 12 amino acids long. Here the CDR3 DNA reads TGCGCCAGCAGGGAAGCAGGGGATACGCAGTATTTT. Translation gives CASREAGDTQYF.

This chain uses TRBV28 with TRBJ2-1; D is undetermined. This CDR3 is built from 11 residues. V shed 3 bases and J shed 9 bases, with 6 bases lying between them. In germline, CDR1 is MDHEN, CDR2 SYDVKM. In nucleotides, the CDR3 is TGTGCCAGCAGTTTTTTCTCTGAGCAGTTCTTC. As protein: CASSFFSEQFF. The full variable domain, with the rest looked up from reference TRBV28 and TRBJ2-1, is DVKVTQSSRYLVKRTGEKVFLECVQDMDHENMFWYRQDPGLGLRLIYFSYDVKMKEKGDIPEGYSVSREKKERFSLILESASTNQTSMYLCASSFFSEQFFGPGTRLTVL.

V and J are TRBV29-1 and TRBJ2-2, with D tentatively TRBD1 (6 bases). Trimming shortened V by 4 bases and J by 6 bases, and 9 bases separated the two germline ends. Germline V gene data show CDR1 as SQVTM and CDR2 as ANQGSEA. This CDR3 is built from 12 residues. The CDR3 reads CSVVTGSGELFF. Here the CDR3 DNA reads TGCAGCGTTGTAACAGGGTCCGGGGAGCTGTTTTTT.